This T cell receptor (beta chain) was found in a study of blood T cell repertoires in COVID-19. Study in general: Sources were T cells, B-cell-depleted T cells, or PBMCs; the material itself was cDNA or gDNA.

The CDR3 covers 15 residues. Germline values: CDR1 SGHRS, CDR2 YFSETQ. V trimming: 4 bases; J trimming: 2 bases; junction bases outside the gene matches: 3. Clones were sequenced by immunoSEQ multiplex PCR, and TCRdb holds only the in-frame ones, with some missing. The repertoire holds around 59,000 clones, with around 88% as singletons. Sample: peripheral blood. The source of this sequence is a man aged 60-69 years with acute or convalescent COVID-19. The gene calls are TRBV5-1 and TRBJ2-2; 9 bases match TRBD1. CDR3 sequence (DNA): TGCGCCAGCAGCCCGGGACAGGGAAACACCGGGGAGCTGTTTTTT. It yields the protein CASSPGQGNTGELFF.